This TCR beta chain was found in a study of T cell responses to AZD1222 COVID-19 vaccine. Overall study context: Timing groups of about 4 and about 12 weeks for second doses were pooled.

Sequencing was performed with immunoSEQ multiplex PCR; in TCRdb, only in-frame clones are kept and a portion is missing. The table lists about 130,000 clones, approximately 94% of them singletons. Findings and caveats of the study: Only a handful of people who got AZD1222 tested seropositive at baseline. The reported proportion of spike-specific TCRs targeting unmutated variant regions was nearly half. There were mostly white British donors and more females than males, and clonal diversity was possibly underestimated.

Trimming took 8 bases from V and 3 from J, leaving 10 bases between them. The CDR3 consists of 12 residues. Looked up from germline, CDR1 is MNHNY and CDR2 is SVGAGI (reference sequence). In regard to this clone: Its specificity is unknown.

The source was peripheral blood, collected on day 0 of AZD1222 vaccination. This TCR was recovered from an adult in good health. This chain uses TRBV6-6 with TRBJ1-2; tentatively, D is TRBD1 (6 bases). Here the CDR3 reads CASENRDYGYTF. DNA of the CDR3: TGTGCCAGCGAGAACAGGGACTATGGCTACACCTTC.